This TCR beta chain emerged from a study of T cell responses to AZD1222 COVID-19 vaccine. The method was immunoSEQ multiplex PCR; TCRdb's version includes in-frame clones alone and lacks a portion of them. The sample consists of 74,000 or so clones, about 85% of them appearing once. Turning to this clone: Its antigen remains unknown.

CDR3 length: 13 residues. After removal of 6 bases from V and 3 bases from J, the junction contained 4 bases not matched to a gene. Study-level findings and limits: Among the donors, most were white British and more were female, and clonal diversity was possibly underestimated. Targets within unmutated variant regions were reportedly found for nearly half of spike-specific TCRs. Dominant at 160-218 and 743-854, vaccine-associated CD4 TCRs also spanned spike. Repertoires in all cases were sampled only once the peak T cell response had passed.

The sequence came from an adult in good health. The specimen comprised peripheral blood, sampled on day 0 of AZD1222 vaccination. This rearrangement joins TRBV12-3 or TRBV12-4 to TRBJ1-2; 7 nucleotides agree with TRBD1. The DNA for the CDR3 is TGTGCCAGCAGCACGGGACAGTACTATGGCTACACCTTC. It specifies CASSTGQYYGYTF.